This T cell receptor (beta chain) emerged from a study of Graves' ophthalmopathy and Graves' hyperthyroidism. Looking at the study overall: Sampling took place at initial diagnosis, with peripheral blood obtained before any treatment. General study findings and limits: With a specificity of 72.22% and a sensitivity of around 70%, the model predicted ophthalmopathy progression. Between ophthalmopathy and stable hyperthyroidism, a 13-signature model drew a separation with nearly 90% sensitivity and approximately 81% specificity.

The source of the PBMCs was approximately 9.5 ml of fresh peripheral blood. The TCR beta CDR3 regions underwent amplification from RNA transcripts. Scientists carried out first-round RT-PCR using HTBI primers and then a second-round multiplex PCR. MiXCR, run by TCRdb on the multiplex PCR reads, gives a single entry per CDR3 protein. The sample includes around 470,000 distinct CDR3 sequences, roughly an eighth of them seen just once. Trimming cost V 0 bases and J 9 bases; bases outside gene matches: 14. This CDR3 has 18 residues. Germline loops: CDR1 SGHDN, CDR2 FVKESK. This clonotype was found many times. What it binds is unknown.

Sample: blood. The TCR originated in a woman in her 30s with Graves' ophthalmopathy. The V and J genes are TRBV14 and TRBJ1-6; 7 nucleotides agree with TRBD1. The CDR3, as DNA: TGTGCCAGCAGCCAAGACCTCGGGACAGTCCTATGGATTTCACCCCTCCACTTT. It translates to CASSQDLGTVLWISPLHF.